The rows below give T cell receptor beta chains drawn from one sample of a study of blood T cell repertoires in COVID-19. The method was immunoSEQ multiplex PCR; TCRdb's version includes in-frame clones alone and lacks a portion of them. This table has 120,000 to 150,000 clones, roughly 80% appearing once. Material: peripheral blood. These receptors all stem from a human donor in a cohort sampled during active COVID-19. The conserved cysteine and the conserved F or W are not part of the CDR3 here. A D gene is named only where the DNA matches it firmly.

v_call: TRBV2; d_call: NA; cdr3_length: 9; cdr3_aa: ASRGDYGYT
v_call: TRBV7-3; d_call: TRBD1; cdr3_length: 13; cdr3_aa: ASSLPTGSVNEQF
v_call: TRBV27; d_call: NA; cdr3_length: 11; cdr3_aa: ASSYRANEKLF
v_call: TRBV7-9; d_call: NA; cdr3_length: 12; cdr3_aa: ASSSPGPKGGYT
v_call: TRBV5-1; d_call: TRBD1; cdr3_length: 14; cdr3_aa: ASSLAPTGLDYGYT
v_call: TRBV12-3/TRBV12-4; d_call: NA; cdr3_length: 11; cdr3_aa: ASSLGGDTEAF
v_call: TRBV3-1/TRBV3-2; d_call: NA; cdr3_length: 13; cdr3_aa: ASSPASSNTGELF
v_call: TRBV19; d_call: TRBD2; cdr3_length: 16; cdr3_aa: ASSGGRTSGRARETQY
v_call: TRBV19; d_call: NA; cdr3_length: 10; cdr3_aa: ASSGRTDTQY
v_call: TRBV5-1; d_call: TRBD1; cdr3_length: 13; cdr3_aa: ASSLGQGGTDTQY
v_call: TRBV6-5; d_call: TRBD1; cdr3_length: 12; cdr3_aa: ASRLGTGGTEAF
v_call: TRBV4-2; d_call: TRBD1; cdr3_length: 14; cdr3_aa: ASSHQRDSSFNEQF
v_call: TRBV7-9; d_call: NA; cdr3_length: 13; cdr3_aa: ASSLGFRLNEKLF
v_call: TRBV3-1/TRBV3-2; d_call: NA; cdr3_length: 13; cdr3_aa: ASSQGLADEDTQY
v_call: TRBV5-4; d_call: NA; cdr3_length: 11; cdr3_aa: ASSRDWEETQY
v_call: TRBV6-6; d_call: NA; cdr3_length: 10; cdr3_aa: ASSYFPGEAF
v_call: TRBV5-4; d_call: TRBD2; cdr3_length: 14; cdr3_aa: ASSLVSSGRAGELF
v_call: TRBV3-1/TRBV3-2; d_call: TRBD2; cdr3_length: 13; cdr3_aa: ASSQGGGWSYEQY
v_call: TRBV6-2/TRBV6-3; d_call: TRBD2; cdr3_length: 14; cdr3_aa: ASSYQLAGGPGELF
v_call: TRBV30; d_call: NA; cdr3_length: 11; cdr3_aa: AWSLTLQETQY
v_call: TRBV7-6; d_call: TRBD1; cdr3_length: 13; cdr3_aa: ASSPGTGVQETQY
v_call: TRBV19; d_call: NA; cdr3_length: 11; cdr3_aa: ASRDSSNQPQH
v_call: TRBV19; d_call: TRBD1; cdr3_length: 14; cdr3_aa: ASSTTGGYSNQPQH
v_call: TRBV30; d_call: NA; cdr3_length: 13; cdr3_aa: AWSDGAVPGNTIY
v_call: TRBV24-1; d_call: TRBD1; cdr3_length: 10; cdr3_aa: ATEGQGNEQF
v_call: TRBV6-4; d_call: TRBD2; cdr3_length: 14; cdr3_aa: ASSEMASGGYNEQF
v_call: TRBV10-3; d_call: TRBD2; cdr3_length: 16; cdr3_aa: AIRRGQLVAGDSIEQF
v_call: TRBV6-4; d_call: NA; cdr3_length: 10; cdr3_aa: ASTGGFYGYT
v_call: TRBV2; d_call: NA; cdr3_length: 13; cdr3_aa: ASSEDRNLQETQY
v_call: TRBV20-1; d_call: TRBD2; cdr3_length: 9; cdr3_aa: SGSGGAAQY
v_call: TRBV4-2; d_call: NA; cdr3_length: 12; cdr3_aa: ASSPGLLGDTQY
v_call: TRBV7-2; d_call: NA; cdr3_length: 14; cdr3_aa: ASSLVSTGSTDTQY
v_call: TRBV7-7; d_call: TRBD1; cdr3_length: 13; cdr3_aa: ASSPNRGSADTQY
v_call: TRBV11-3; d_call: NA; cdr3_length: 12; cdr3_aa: ASSSQGGTGELF
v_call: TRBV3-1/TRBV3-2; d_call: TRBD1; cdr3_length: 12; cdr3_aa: ASSQDAGGFVAF